Shown below are 23 T cell receptor beta chains from a single sample sequenced in a study of blood T cell repertoires in COVID-19. Some clones are missing from TCRdb's copy, which holds only in-frame ones; the method was immunoSEQ multiplex PCR. The profile shows roughly 250,000 clones, 91% of them singletons. Input material: PBMCs or T cells enriched from blood (not recorded which). The receptors were gathered from a human donor in a cohort exposed to, infected with or recovered from COVID-19 (not recorded which). The donor label of this sample is uncertain.

This chain uses TRBV7-2 with TRBJ2-5; 13 positions agree with TRBD2. The germline V gene encodes CDR1 SGHTA and CDR2 FQGNSA. This CDR3 is built from 16 residues. With 5 bases clipped from V and 5 bases from J, the junction kept 8 bases outside the gene matches. The CDR3 nucleotides are TGTGCCAGCAGCGGTACTAGCGGGGGGGCCCTGGAGACCCAGTACTTC. Its translation is CASSGTSGGALETQYF.

The chain has TRBV5-1 and TRBJ2-1, with TRBD1 matching over 10 bases. From germline, CDR1 is SGHRS and CDR2 YFSETQ. CDR3 size: 16 residues. V trimming: 7 bases; J trimming: 2 bases; junction bases outside the gene matches: 9. CDR3 loop: CASDPTGGLAYNEQFF. CDR3 nucleotides: TGCGCCAGCGACCCGACAGGGGGCCTAGCCTACAATGAGCAGTTCTTC.

The count of this clone is one. Written as DNA, the CDR3 is TGTGCCATCAGTGATAAGCGGGGGGACTACAATGAGCAGTTCTTC. Its translation is CAISDKRGDYNEQFF. The chain links TRBV10-3 to TRBJ2-1; 9 nucleotides agree with TRBD2. V lost 3 bases, J lost 3 bases, and 3 bases stayed unmatched. CDR1 is ENHRY, CDR2 SYGVKD, per germline. The CDR3 sequence is 15 residues long.

The chain joins TRBV6-2 or TRBV6-3 to TRBJ2-7, with D unresolved. V was cut by 5 bases and J by 2 bases, with 4 bases left in between. This CDR3 is built from 11 residues. Germline V gene lookup returns CDR1 MNHEY and CDR2 SVGEGT. The CDR3 nucleotides read TGTGCCAGCAGTCAGACCTACGAGCAGTACTTC. It yields the protein CASSQTYEQYF.

The chain carries TRBV14 and TRBJ1-1, with D possibly being TRBD1 (5 bases). V dropped 4 bases and J dropped 7 bases, with 13 bases sitting between them. Germline V gives CDR1 SGHDN, CDR2 FVKESK. The CDR3 consists of 13 residues. The chain's CDR3 is CASSPRQRVEAFF. For the CDR3, the DNA is TGTGCCAGCAGCCCGCGACAGAGAGTTGAAGCTTTCTTT.

The V call is TRBV27, the J call TRBJ1-1; 10 bases fit TRBD1. CDR1 is MNHEY, CDR2 SMNVEV, per germline (reference sequence). CDR3 length: 16 residues. Trimming removed 4 bases from V and 5 bases from J; junction bases left unmatched: 10. Written as DNA, the CDR3 is TGTGCCAGCAGTTCACGACAGGGGGCGCGAGGGACTGAAGCTTTCTTT. Translated, it gives CASSSRQGARGTEAFF.

This CDR3 reads CASSQVVQGPYTF. The DNA for the CDR3 is TGTGCCAGCAGCCAAGTAGTTCAGGGCCCCTACACCTTC. The genes are TRBV14 and TRBJ1-2, with D possibly TRBD1 on 5 matching bases. The CDR3 runs 13 residues. The V end lost 1 base, the J end lost 10 bases, and 13 bases lay between the germline ends. Germline V gene lookup returns CDR1 SGHDN and CDR2 FVKESK.

This rearrangement joins TRBV4-1 to TRBJ1-2; no firm D call. V was cut by 2 bases and J by 5 bases, with 12 bases left in between. The CDR3 is 14 amino acids. Germline CDR1 is MGHRA and CDR2 is YSYEKL. The CDR3 sequence: CASSQPLKLYGYTF. The CDR3 DNA sequence: TGCGCCAGCAGCCAACCCCTAAAACTGTATGGCTACACCTTC.

The chain joins TRBV4-1 to TRBJ1-2; D gene uncertain. CDR1 and CDR2 from the germline V gene are MGHRA and YSYEKL. This CDR3 region has 12 residues. V was shortened by 3 bases and J by 4 bases, with 6 bases between the two germline ends. DNA of the CDR3: TGCGCCAGCAGCCAGGAGGGCTATGGCTACACCTTC. Translating gives CASSQEGYGYTF.

CDR3 residues: CASPGHSVSGNTIYF. The CDR3 DNA reads as TGTGCCTCTCCGGGACACTCCGTCTCTGGAAACACCATATATTTT. The chain links TRBV30 to TRBJ1-3; maybe TRBD1 (6 bases). Between the trimmed V and J ends, which lost 7 bases and 0 bases, there was a span of 16 bases. CDR1 is GTSNPN and CDR2 is SVGIG in the germline V gene (reference sequence). The CDR3 is made up of 15 amino acids.

The sample holds one count of this clone. This sequence joins TRBV6-5 and TRBJ2-5, with TRBD1 identical over 9 bases. Losses at the gene ends were 2 bases for V and 2 bases for J; bases not matched to a gene: 0. CDR1 and CDR2 from the germline V gene are MNHEY and SVGAGI. The CDR3 is 14 residues long. CDR3 sequence (DNA): TGTGCCAGCAGTTACGGGACAGGGCAAGAGACCCAGTACTTC. It yields the protein CASSYGTGQETQYF.

The V call is TRBV6-5, the J call TRBJ2-2; D ambiguous. CDR3 length: 15 residues. CDR1 is MNHEY and CDR2 is SVGAGI in the germline V gene. The V end was cut by 5 bases, the J end by 5 bases, with 15 bases between. CDR3 in DNA: TGTGCCAGCAGTCGAAGTGGAGTTGTAACCGGGGAGCTGTTTTTT. This encodes CASSRSGVVTGELFF.

This clone was observed once. This sequence joins TRBV19 and TRBJ2-1; 12 bases align to TRBD2. The CDR3 contains 14 residues. The junction had 6 bases not matched to a gene; V was cut back by 9 bases and J by 6 bases. From germline, CDR1 is LNHDA and CDR2 SQIVND (reference sequence). For the CDR3, the DNA is TGTGCCAGCAGCCTAGCGGGGGGGCTCAATGAGCAGTTCTTC. Its protein is CASSLAGGLNEQFF.

V usage is TRBV9 and J usage is TRBJ2-2; TRBD1 agrees at 11 bases. The V and J ends lost 5 bases and 5 bases, in that order; junction bases with no gene match: 5. CDR1 and CDR2 (germline): SGDLS, YYNGEE. CDR3 length: 15 residues. The CDR3 protein is CASREGTGGTGELFF. DNA of the CDR3: TGTGCCAGCAGAGAAGGGACAGGGGGGACCGGGGAGCTGTTTTTT.

This clone was found a few times. This chain joins TRBV6-5 and TRBJ2-5; a possible D gene is TRBD1 (7 bases). This CDR3 has 15 residues. Trimming cost V 4 bases and J 4 bases, with 16 bases left between them. Germline V gives CDR1 MNHEY, CDR2 SVGAGI. CDR3 region: CASSLQGWGGETQYF. For the CDR3, the DNA is TGTGCCAGCAGTTTACAGGGGTGGGGAGGAGAGACCCAGTACTTC.

The rearrangement links TRBV5-1 to TRBJ1-5; D is ambiguous. CDR1 and CDR2 (germline): SGHRS, YFSETQ. With 4 bases removed from V and 3 bases from J, the gap between germline ends came to 14 bases. CDR3 length: 15 amino acids. CDR3 region: CASSPTTGFNQPQHF. CDR3 in DNA: TGCGCCAGCAGCCCCACGACGGGATTCAATCAGCCCCAGCATTTT.

In DNA form, the CDR3 reads TGCGCCAGCAGCCCCCGACTAGGGGTCTCACCGGGGACCCCGTTTTTT. This sequence encodes CASSPRLGVSPGTPFF. The rearrangement links TRBV5-1 to TRBJ2-2, with TRBD2 as a possible D gene (6 bases). The V gene's germline CDR1 is SGHRS and CDR2 YFSETQ. V lost 4 bases and J lost 16, with 29 bases in between. The CDR3 has 16 residues.

This clone was seen a single time. The CDR3 bases are TGTGCCAGCAGCCAACTAGAAGGCAATGAGCAGTTCTTC. Translation gives CASSQLEGNEQFF. The V and J genes are TRBV4-2 and TRBJ2-1; D is undetermined. Trimming removed 2 bases at V and 6 bases at J, with 8 bases between. The CDR3 has 13 amino acids. Germline CDR1 and CDR2: LGHNA and YNFKEQ.

The chain links TRBV5-4 to TRBJ2-2; TRBD1 matches 8 bases. CDR3 length equals 15 residues. J was trimmed by 4 bases and V by 5 bases; bases with no gene match: 7. CDR1 is SGHNT, CDR2 YYREEE, per germline (reference sequence). CDR3: CASRPGQVVTGELFF. CDR3 DNA sequence: TGTGCCAGCAGGCCGGGACAGGTGGTCACCGGGGAGCTGTTTTTT.

Written as DNA, the CDR3 is TGTGCCCGGGTCCCCCCAGGGAACACTGAAGCTTTCTTT. Amino acid sequence: CARVPPGNTEAFF. The chain has TRBV30 and TRBJ1-1; D unresolved. The germline CDR1 and CDR2 sequences are GTSNPN and SVGIG (reference sequence). CDR3 length: 13 residues. V was cut by 8 bases and J by 1 base, with 14 bases left in between.

V gene TRBV4-3 combines with J gene TRBJ1-1; 7 nucleotides match TRBD1. Germline values: CDR1 LGHNA, CDR2 YSLEER. The CDR3 consists of 15 residues. Germline trimming cut 0 bases from V and 2 bases from J; bases unmatched to any gene: 3. This CDR3 is CASSQEQGRNTEAFF. In nucleotides, the CDR3 is TGCGCCAGCAGCCAAGAACAGGGGCGAAACACTGAAGCTTTCTTT.

This chain joins TRBV5-6 and TRBJ1-5; 10 positions agree with TRBD1. V dropped 4 bases and J dropped 2; count of bases not matched to a gene: 6. Germline V CDR1 and CDR2: SGHDT, YYEEEE. There are 16 residues in the CDR3. The CDR3 DNA reads TGTGCCAGCAGCCGGACCGGGACAGGGGGCAATCAGCCCCAGCATTTT. Amino acid sequence: CASSRTGTGGNQPQHF.

The chain uses TRBV6-2 or TRBV6-3 and TRBJ1-2; D is ambiguous. Between the trimmed V and J ends, which lost 6 bases and 0 bases, there was a span of 8 bases. CDR1 and CDR2 (germline): MNHEY, SVGEGT. The CDR3 extends over 13 amino acids. CDR3 protein: CASSLQANYGYTF. The CDR3 DNA reads TGTGCCAGCAGCCTACAAGCTAACTATGGCTACACCTTC.